This TCR beta chain was profiled in a study of T cells in Graves' hyperthyroidism and ophthalmopathy. Notes on the study in general: The model identified upcoming ophthalmopathy a median approximately 6.4 months ahead of onset.

Amplification of TCR beta CDR3 regions used RNA as the template. The TCR CDR3 was amplified in a first-round RT-PCR using the HTBI primer set. TCRdb reanalysed the multiplex PCR reads using MiXCR and keeps one entry per CDR3 protein. The table records around 500,000 distinct CDR3 sequences, over 13% of them present only once. For the diagnoses, clinical symptoms, serum thyroxine and TRAb, thyroid ultrasound and orbital computed tomography were used. PBMCs came from around 9.7 ml fresh peripheral blood. With respect to this clonotype: As yet, its antigen is unknown.

The CDR3 extends over 16 amino acids. V trimming: 5 bases; J trimming: 3 bases; junction bases outside the gene matches: 9. CDR1 and CDR2 from the germline V gene are MDHEN and SYDVKM. Sequencing used blood. The clonotype comes from a woman younger than 30 with Graves' hyperthyroidism. The V and J genes are TRBV28 and TRBJ2-3; 9 bases align to TRBD1. DNA of the CDR3: TGTGCCAGCAGTGATCCGAGGGGACAGGGAACAGATACGCAGTATTTT. It translates to CASSDPRGQGTDTQYF.